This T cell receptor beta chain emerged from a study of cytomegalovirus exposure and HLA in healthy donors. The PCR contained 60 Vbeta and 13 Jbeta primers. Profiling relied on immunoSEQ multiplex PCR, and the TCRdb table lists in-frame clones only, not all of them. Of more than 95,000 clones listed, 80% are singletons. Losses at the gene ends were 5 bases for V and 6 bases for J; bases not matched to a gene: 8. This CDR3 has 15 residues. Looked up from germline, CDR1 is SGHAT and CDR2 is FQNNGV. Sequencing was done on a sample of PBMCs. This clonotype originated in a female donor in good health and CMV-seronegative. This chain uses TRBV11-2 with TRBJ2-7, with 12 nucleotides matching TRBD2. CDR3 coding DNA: TGTGCCAGCAGCGGAGGACTAGCGGGGAGTGGCGAGCAGTACTTC. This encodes CASSGGLAGSGEQYF.